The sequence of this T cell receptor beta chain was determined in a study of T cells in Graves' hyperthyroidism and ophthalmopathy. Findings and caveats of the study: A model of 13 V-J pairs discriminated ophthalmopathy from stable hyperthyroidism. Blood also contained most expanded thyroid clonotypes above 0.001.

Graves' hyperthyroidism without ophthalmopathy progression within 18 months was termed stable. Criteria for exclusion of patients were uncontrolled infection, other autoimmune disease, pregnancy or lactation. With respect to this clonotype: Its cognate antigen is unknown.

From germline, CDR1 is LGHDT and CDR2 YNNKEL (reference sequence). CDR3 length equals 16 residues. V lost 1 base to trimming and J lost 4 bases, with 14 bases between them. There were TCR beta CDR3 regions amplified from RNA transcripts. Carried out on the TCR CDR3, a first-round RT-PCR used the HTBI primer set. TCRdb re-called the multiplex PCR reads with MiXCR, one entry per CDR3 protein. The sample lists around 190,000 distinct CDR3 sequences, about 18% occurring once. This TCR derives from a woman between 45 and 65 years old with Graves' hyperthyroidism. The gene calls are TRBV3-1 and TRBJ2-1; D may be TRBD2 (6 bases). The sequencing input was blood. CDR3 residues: CASSQGPGSGYNEQFF. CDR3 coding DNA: TGTGCCAGCAGCCAAGGTCCGGGTAGCGGATACAATGAGCAGTTCTTC.